These 6 T cell receptor beta chains originate from one sample sequenced in a study of shared clonotypes between healthy human individuals. Only CD45RO-negative cells positively selected for CCR7 counted as naive CD8 cells, so terminally differentiated effector memory CD45RA+ cells were excluded. The repertoire was sequenced with immunoSEQ multiplex PCR; TCRdb's copy has only in-frame clones and lacks some. The sample holds over 2,000,000 clones, around 95% seen once. Specimen: naive CD8+ T cells from PBMCs. These receptors all stem from a man younger than 30 in good health. Some clones in this sample may be carry-over from other donors' samples.

The chain carries TRBV27 and TRBJ2-3; no firm D call. Trimming stripped 5 bases from V and 5 bases from J, with 14 bases between. Germline V gene data show CDR1 as MNHEY and CDR2 as SMNVEV (reference sequence). CDR3 length: 14 residues. The CDR3 loop is CASSPGIVGDTQYF. The CDR3 DNA sequence: TGTGCCAGCAGTCCTGGAATTGTGGGAGATACGCAGTATTTT.

The chain recombines TRBV28 with TRBJ1-2; possibly TRBD1 for D (5 bases). V shed 6 bases and J shed 4 bases, with 18 bases lying between them. CDR3 size: 15 residues. Germline-derived CDR1 and CDR2 are MDHEN and SYDVKM. The CDR3 coding sequence is TGTGCCAGCAGCCCCGAACTGGGGCCCGCCTATGGCTACACCTTC. Translation gives CASSPELGPAYGYTF.

The rearrangement uses TRBV29-1 and TRBJ2-1, with D uncertain. This CDR3 has 12 residues. Germline V gives CDR1 SQVTM, CDR2 ANQGSEA. The germline V and J ends were trimmed by 2 bases and 10 bases, with 12 bases remaining between them. The CDR3 coding sequence is TGCAGCGTTGAACGGCCGTTTTCGGAGCAGTTCTTC. Protein: CSVERPFSEQFF.

V is TRBV6-1 and J is TRBJ2-7, with 8 nucleotides matching TRBD2. CDR3 length equals 16 residues. The germline V gene encodes CDR1 MNHNS and CDR2 SASEGT. V lost 3 bases, J lost 2 bases, and 9 bases stayed unmatched. CDR3 sequence (DNA): TGTGCCAGCAGTGATCGAGCGGGAGTAGTCACCTACGAGCAGTACTTC. Amino acid sequence: CASSDRAGVVTYEQYF.

To note about this clone: Other DNA sequences in this specimen translate into the identical CDR3. The rearrangement joins TRBV19 to TRBJ2-3, with D unresolved. Trimming pared 5 bases from V and 0 bases from J, leaving 6 bases between. Germline V gene lookup returns CDR1 LNHDA and CDR2 SQIVND (reference sequence). The CDR3 spans 13 residues. CDR3: CASSGSSTDTQYF. CDR3 nucleotides: TGTGCCAGTAGTGGTTCTAGCACAGATACGCAGTATTTT. The full variable domain, in which reference TRBV19 and TRBJ2-3 provide the parts outside the CDR3, is DGGITQSPKYLFRKEGQNVTLSCEQNLNHDAMYWYRQDPGQGLRLIYYSQIVNDFQKGDIAEGYSVSREKKESFPLTVTSAQKNPTAFYLCASSGSSTDTQYFGPGTRLTVL.

The chain uses TRBV6-6 and TRBJ1-2; 8 bases are a match to TRBD1. CDR1 and CDR2 from the germline V gene are MNHNY and SVGAGI (reference sequence). After removal of 4 bases from V and 4 bases from J, the junction contained 5 bases not matched to a gene. This CDR3 has 14 residues. The CDR3 is CASSLRGTGYGYTF. CDR3 bases: TGTGCCAGCAGTTTACGCGGGACAGGCTATGGCTACACCTTC.